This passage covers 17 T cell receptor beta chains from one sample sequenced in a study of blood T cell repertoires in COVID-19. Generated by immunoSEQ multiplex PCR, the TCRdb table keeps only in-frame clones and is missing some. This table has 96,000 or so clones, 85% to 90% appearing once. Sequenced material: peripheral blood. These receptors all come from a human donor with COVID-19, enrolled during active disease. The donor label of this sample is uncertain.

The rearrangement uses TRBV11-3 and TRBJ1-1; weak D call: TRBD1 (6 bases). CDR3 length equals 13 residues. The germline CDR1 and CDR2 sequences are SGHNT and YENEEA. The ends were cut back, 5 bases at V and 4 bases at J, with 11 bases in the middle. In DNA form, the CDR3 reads TGTGCCAGCAGCCCACAGGGTGCCACTGAAGCTTTCTTT. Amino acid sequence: CASSPQGATEAFF.

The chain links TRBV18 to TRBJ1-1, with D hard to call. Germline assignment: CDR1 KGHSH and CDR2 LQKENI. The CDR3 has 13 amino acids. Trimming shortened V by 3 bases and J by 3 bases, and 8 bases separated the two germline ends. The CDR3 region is CASSPQTDTEAFF. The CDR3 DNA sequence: TGTGCCAGCTCACCCCAAACGGACACTGAAGCTTTCTTT.

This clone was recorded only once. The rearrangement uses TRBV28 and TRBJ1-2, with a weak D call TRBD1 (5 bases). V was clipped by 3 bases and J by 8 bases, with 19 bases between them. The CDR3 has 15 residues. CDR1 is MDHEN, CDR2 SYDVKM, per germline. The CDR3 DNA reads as TGTGCCAGCAGTTTTAGGTCTCCTTCTAGGGGAGGCTACACCTTC. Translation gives CASSFRSPSRGGYTF.

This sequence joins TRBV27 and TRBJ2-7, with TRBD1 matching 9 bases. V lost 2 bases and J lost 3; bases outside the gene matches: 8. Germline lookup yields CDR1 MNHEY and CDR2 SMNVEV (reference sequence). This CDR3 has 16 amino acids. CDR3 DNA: TGTGCCAGCAGTTTAGGAACAGGGGGCGCGAACTACGAGCAGTACTTC. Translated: CASSLGTGGANYEQYF.

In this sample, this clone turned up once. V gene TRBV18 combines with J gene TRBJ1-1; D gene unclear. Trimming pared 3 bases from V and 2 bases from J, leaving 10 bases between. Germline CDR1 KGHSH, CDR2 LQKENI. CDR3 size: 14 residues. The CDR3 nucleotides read TGTGCCAGCTCACCGAGTCCGAGTAACACTGAAGCTTTCTTT. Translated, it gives CASSPSPSNTEAFF.

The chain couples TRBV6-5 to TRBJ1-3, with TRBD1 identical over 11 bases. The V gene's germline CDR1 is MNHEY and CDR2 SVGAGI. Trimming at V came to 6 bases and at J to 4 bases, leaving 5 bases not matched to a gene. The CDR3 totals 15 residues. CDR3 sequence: CASSGQGAPGNTIYF. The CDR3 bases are TGTGCCAGCAGCGGACAGGGGGCGCCCGGAAACACCATATATTTT.

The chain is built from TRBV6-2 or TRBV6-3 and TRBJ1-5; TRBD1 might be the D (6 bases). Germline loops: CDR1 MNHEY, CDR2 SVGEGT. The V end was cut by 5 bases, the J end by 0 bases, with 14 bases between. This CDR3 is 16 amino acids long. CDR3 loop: CASSDGQHYSNQPQHF. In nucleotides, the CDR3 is TGTGCCAGCAGTGATGGACAGCACTATAGCAATCAGCCCCAGCATTTT.

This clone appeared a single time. CDR3 sequence: CAPRPVGQRESEKLFF. CDR3 DNA: TGTGCCCCCCGGCCGGTCGGACAGCGGGAGAGTGAAAAACTGTTTTTT. V gene TRBV7-9 combines with J gene TRBJ1-4; the D gene is possibly TRBD1 (6 bases). Germline assignment: CDR1 SEHNR and CDR2 FQNEAQ (reference sequence). V was pared by 11 bases and J by 7 bases, with 26 bases between. The CDR3 loop spans 16 amino acids.

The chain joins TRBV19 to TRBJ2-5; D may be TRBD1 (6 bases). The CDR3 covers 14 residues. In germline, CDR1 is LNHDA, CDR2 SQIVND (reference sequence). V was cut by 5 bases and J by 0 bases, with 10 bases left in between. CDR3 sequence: CASSQTGNQETQYF. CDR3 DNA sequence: TGTGCCAGTAGTCAAACAGGGAACCAAGAGACCCAGTACTTC.

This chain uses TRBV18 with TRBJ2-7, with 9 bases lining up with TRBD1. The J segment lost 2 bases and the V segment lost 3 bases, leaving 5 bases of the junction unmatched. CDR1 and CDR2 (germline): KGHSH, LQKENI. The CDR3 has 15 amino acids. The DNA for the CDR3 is TGTGCCAGCTCACCTCCCGGGACAGGGACCTACGAGCAGTACTTC. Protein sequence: CASSPPGTGTYEQYF.

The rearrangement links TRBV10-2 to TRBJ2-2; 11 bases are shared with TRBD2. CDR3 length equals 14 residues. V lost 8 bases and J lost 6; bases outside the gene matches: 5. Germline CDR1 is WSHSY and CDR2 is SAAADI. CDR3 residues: CASETSGAPGELFF. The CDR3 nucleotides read TGCGCCAGCGAGACTAGCGGGGCCCCCGGGGAGCTGTTTTTT.

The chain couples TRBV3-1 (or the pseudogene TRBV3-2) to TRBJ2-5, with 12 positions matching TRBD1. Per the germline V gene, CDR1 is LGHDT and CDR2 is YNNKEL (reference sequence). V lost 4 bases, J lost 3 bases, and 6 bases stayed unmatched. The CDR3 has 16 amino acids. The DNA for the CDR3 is TGTGCCAGCAGCCTAGGGACAGGGGGCTGGGAAGAGACCCAGTACTTC. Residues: CASSLGTGGWEETQYF.

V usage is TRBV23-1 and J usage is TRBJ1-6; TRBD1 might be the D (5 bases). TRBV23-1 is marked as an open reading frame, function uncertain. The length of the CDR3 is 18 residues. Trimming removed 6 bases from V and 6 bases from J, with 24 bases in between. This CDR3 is CASRGKTASQGSNSPLHF. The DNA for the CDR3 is TGCGCCAGCAGGGGTAAAACGGCCTCCCAGGGTTCTAATTCACCCCTCCACTTT.

The CDR3 bases are TGCGCCAGCAGCCTCCCTCCAACTTCCCGGAATGAAAAACTGTTTTTT. Amino acids: CASSLPPTSRNEKLFF. The J gene is TRBJ1-4, the V gene TRBV5-1; D not certain. V dropped 4 bases and J dropped 5 bases, with 18 bases sitting between them. Per germline, CDR1 SGHRS and CDR2 YFSETQ. The CDR3 sequence is 16 residues long.

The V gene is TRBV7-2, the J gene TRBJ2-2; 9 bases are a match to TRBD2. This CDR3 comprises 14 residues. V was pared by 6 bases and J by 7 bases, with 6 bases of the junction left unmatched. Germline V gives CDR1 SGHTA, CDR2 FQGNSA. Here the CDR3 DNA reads TGTGCCAGCAGGGGGACTAGCATTATCGGGGAGCTGTTTTTT. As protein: CASRGTSIIGELFF.

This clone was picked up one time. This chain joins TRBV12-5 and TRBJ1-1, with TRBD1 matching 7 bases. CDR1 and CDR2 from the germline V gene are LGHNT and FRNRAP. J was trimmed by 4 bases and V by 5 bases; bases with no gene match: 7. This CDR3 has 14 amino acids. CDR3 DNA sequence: TGTGCTAGTGGTGTGACAGGGTGGAGCACTGAAGCTTTCTTT. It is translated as CASGVTGWSTEAFF.

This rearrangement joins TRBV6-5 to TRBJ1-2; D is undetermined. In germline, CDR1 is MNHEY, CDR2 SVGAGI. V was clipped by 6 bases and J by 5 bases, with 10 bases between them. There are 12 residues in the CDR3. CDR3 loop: CASRTSFYGYTF. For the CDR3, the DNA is TGTGCCAGCAGGACAAGTTTTTATGGCTACACCTTC.